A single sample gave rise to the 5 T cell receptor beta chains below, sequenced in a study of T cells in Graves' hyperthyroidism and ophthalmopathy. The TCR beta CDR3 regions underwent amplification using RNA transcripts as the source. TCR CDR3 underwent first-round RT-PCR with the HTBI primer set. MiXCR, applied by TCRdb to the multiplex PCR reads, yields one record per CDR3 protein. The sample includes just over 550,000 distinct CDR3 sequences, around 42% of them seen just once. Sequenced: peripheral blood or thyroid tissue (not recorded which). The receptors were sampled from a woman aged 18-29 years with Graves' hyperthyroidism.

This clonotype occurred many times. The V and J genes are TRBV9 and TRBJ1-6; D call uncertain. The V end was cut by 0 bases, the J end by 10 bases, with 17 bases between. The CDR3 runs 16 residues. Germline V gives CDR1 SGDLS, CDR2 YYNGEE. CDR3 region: CASSVEPSQPLSPLHF. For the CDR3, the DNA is TGTGCCAGCAGCGTAGAGCCCTCCCAGCCCTTGTCACCCCTCCACTTT.

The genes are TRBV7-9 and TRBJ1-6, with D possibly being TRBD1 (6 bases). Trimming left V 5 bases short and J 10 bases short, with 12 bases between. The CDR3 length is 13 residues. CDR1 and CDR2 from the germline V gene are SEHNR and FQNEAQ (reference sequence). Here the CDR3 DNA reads TGTGCCAGCAGCCAACAGGGTGGGTCACCCCTCCACTTT. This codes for CASSQQGGSPLHF.

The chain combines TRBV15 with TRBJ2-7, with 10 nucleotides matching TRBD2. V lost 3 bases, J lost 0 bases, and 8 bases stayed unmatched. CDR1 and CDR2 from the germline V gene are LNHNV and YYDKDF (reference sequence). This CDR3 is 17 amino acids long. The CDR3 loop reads CATSSELAGEYSYEQYF. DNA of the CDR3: TGTGCCACCAGCAGCGAGCTAGCGGGGGAGTACTCCTACGAGCAGTACTTC.

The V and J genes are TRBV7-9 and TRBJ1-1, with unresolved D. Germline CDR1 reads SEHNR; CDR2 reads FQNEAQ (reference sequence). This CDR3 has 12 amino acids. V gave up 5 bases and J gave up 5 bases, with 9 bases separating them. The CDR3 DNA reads TGTGCCAGCAGCCCAGTGGATACTGAAGCTTTCTTT. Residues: CASSPVDTEAFF.

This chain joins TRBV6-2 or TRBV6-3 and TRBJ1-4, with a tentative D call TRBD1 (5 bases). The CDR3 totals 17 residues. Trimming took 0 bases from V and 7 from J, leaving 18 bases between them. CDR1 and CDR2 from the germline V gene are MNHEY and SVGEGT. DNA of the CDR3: TGTGCCAGCAGTTACTCGATCTCAGGGTATTCGGGTGAAAAACTGTTTTTT. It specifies CASSYSISGYSGEKLFF.